A selection of T cell receptor beta chains follows, all from one sample in a study of metastatic and nonmetastatic thyroid tumors. TCRdb redid the clone calls on the PCR reads using MiXCR. The table has about 69,000 clones, 13% to 15% seen once. The sample comprised blood. Source of these receptors: a male donor with papillary thyroid cancer or a benign thyroid nodule (not recorded which). Some clones in this sample may be carry-over from other donors' samples. Each CDR3 is given with its conserved first and last residue. The D gene is left open where the match is weak. Clone size appears in some rows only: once, few, many, or a class for an expanded clone.

J gene	D gene	clone size	V gene	CDR3 DNA	CDR3 protein
TRBJ2-1	TRBD2	many	TRBV5-1	TGCGCCAGCAGCCTGGGACTAGCGGGAGTGGATGAGCAGTTCTTC	CASSLGLAGVDEQFF
TRBJ2-7	-	many	TRBV2	TGTGCCAGCAGGACCGGGACCACGGCCTACGAGCAGTACTTC	CASRTGTTAYEQYF
TRBJ2-1	-	many	TRBV19	TGTGCCAGTAGCCACCCGGGGACGGCGGGTGAGCAGTTCTTC	CASSHPGTAGEQFF
TRBJ2-3	-	many	TRBV3-1	TGTGCCAGCAGCCAAGTTGAAGATACGCAGTATTTT	CASSQVEDTQYF
TRBJ1-2	-	many	TRBV7-2	TGTGCCAGCAGCCCGGACACAAACTATGGCTACACCTTC	CASSPDTNYGYTF
TRBJ2-7	TRBD1	many	TRBV5-5	TGTGCCAGCAGCCAGGGACAGACTCTCTCCTACGAGCAGTACTTC	CASSQGQTLSYEQYF
TRBJ2-7	TRBD1	-	TRBV11-3	TGTGCCAGCAGCTTAGAACGGGCAGGGGGTAACTACGAGCAGTACTTC	CASSLERAGGNYEQYF
TRBJ1-2	-	many	TRBV20-1	TGCAGTGCGGCCGGGCAGATGGGTGGCTACACCTTC	CSAAGQMGGYTF
TRBJ2-5	TRBD2	many	TRBV3-1	TGTGCCAGCAGCCGGACTAGCGGAAGCCAAGAGACCCAGTACTTC	CASSRTSGSQETQYF
TRBJ2-4	TRBD1	many	TRBV20-1	TGCAGTGCTAGAGGGCCGCGACAGGGGGCGCGGGGCATTCAGTACTTC	CSARGPRQGARGIQYF
TRBJ2-3	TRBD2	many	TRBV28	TGTGCCAGCAGTTTCGGGACTAGCGGGAGGAGGAGCACAGATACGCAGTATTTT	CASSFGTSGRRSTDTQYF
TRBJ1-2	-	few	TRBV6-5	TGTGCCAGCAGTTTTTCGGTTCTAGGTGGCTACACCTTC	CASSFSVLGGYTF
TRBJ1-1	-	-	TRBV6-6	TGTGCCAGCAGTTACTTGGGGGGCACTGAAGCTTTCTTT	CASSYLGGTEAFF
TRBJ1-1	-	many	TRBV20-1	TGCAGTGCTGGAACGGGGAACACTGAAGCTTTCTTT	CSAGTGNTEAFF
TRBJ1-2	-	many	TRBV27	TGTGCCAGCAGACCAGACACCAACTATGGCTACACCTTC	CASRPDTNYGYTF
TRBJ2-5	-	-	TRBV6-1	TGTGCCAGCAGCGTATCCACGGGAGAGGGATTGGATACCCAGTACTTC	CASSVSTGEGLDTQYF
TRBJ1-1	-	many	TRBV20-1	TGCAGTGCTAGTAGGGCCGTTAACACTGAAGCTTTCTTT	CSASRAVNTEAFF
TRBJ2-2	TRBD1	many	TRBV30	TGTGCCTGGTCGGACAGGGGAACCGGGGAGCTGTTTTTT	CAWSDRGTGELFF
TRBJ1-1	-	many	TRBV18	TGTGCCAGCTCACCTACCACAGGGGAAGCTTTCTTT	CASSPTTGEAFF
TRBJ1-2	TRBD1	many	TRBV2	TGTGCCAGCAGTGATGGAATGGAGGGACAGCCGGGAGGCTACACCTTC	CASSDGMEGQPGGYTF
TRBJ2-5	TRBD2	-	TRBV4-1	TGCGCCAGCAGTCCCGCGCGGGAGGTCCAAGAGACCCAGTACTTC	CASSPAREVQETQYF
TRBJ2-7	TRBD1	-	TRBV11-2	TGTGCCAGCAGCTACTTAGACAGGGTAGCGTCCTACGAGCAGTACTTC	CASSYLDRVASYEQYF
TRBJ1-4	-	many	TRBV6-2/TRBV6-3	TGTGCCAGCAGCAAGGGCCCAACTAATGAAAAACTGTTTTTT	CASSKGPTNEKLFF
TRBJ2-7	-	many	TRBV27	TGTGCCAGCAGTCCGGGCGGATCTTACGAGCAGTACTTC	CASSPGGSYEQYF
TRBJ2-7	TRBD1	many	TRBV28	TGTGCCAGCACCCCCCACAGTGGACAGGGGGCCGACGAGCAGTACTTC	CASTPHSGQGADEQYF
TRBJ2-7	-	few	TRBV6-5	TGTGCCAGCAGTTACTCTGAAGCGGCCCCCCCCCAGCAGTACTTC	CASSYSEAAPPQQYF
TRBJ1-2	-	many	TRBV11-2	TGTGCCAGCAGCTTAAACAGGGTGGACTATGGCTACACCTTC	CASSLNRVDYGYTF
TRBJ2-1	-	many	TRBV20-1	TGCAGTGCCACCCGCACATGGTCCCCCAATGAGCAGTTCTTC	CSATRTWSPNEQFF
TRBJ1-5	TRBD1	many	TRBV24-1	TGTGCCACCAGTGATTTGCAGGGGGATCAGCCCCAGCATTTT	CATSDLQGDQPQHF
TRBJ2-7	TRBD2	few	TRBV28	TGTGCCAGCCGCCTCGCGGGAGGATACGAGCAGTACTTC	CASRLAGGYEQYF
TRBJ2-7	TRBD1	many	TRBV29-1	TGCAGCGTTGACGAGGGGGCTTACGAGCAGTACTTC	CSVDEGAYEQYF
TRBJ2-1	TRBD2	many	TRBV11-1	TGTGCCAGCAGCCCCCTAGCGGGAGCCGGCAATGAGCAGTTCTTC	CASSPLAGAGNEQFF
TRBJ2-5	-	many	TRBV3-1	TGTGCCAGCAAAACGAACGGGGACCAGACCCAGTACTTC	CASKTNGDQTQYF
TRBJ2-6	-	many	TRBV30	TGTGCCTGGAGTGTACGCGCTGGGCCCAACGTCCTGACTTTC	CAWSVRAGPNVLTF
TRBJ2-2	TRBD1	many	TRBV6-1	TGTGCCAGCAGTCGGACAGGGGGCGGCGGGGAGCTGTTTTTT	CASSRTGGGGELFF
TRBJ2-5	TRBD2	-	TRBV20-1	TGCAGTGCTAGAGGGGCGGGGAGCCAGCGGGGCCTAGGGGAGACCCAGTACTTC	CSARGAGSQRGLGETQYF
TRBJ1-1	-	many	TRBV5-1	TGCGCCAGCAGCTTGGACCCGAAAATGAACACTGAAGCTTTCTTT	CASSLDPKMNTEAFF
TRBJ2-7	-	-	TRBV28	TGTGCCAGCAAGTTGGGCGGCTCCTACGAGCAGTACTTC	CASKLGGSYEQYF
TRBJ2-3	TRBD2	many	TRBV27	TGTGCCAGCAGTTTAGGACTAGCGGGAGCTTTCGGGGATACGCAGTATTTT	CASSLGLAGAFGDTQYF
TRBJ1-1	TRBD1	many	TRBV5-8	TGTGCCAGCAGCCCGGGACAGCCGAACACTGAAGCTTTCTTT	CASSPGQPNTEAFF
TRBJ1-5	-	-	TRBV11-2	TGTGCCAGCAGCTCCGGGCCGGGCAATCAGCCCCAGCATTTT	CASSSGPGNQPQHF
TRBJ2-3	TRBD2	once	TRBV20-1	TGCAGTGCTAGAGATACTACTAGCGGGATCATAAATTTT	CSARDTTSGIINF
TRBJ1-2	TRBD1	many	TRBV19	TGTGCCAGTAGTATGACGGCAGGGGGACTATGGGGCTACACCTTC	CASSMTAGGLWGYTF
TRBJ2-3	-	many	TRBV6-1	TGTGCCAGCAGTGAAAGATCCCTATCCACAGATACGCAGTATTTT	CASSERSLSTDTQYF
TRBJ2-3	-	many	TRBV5-4	TGTGCCAGCAGCTTGAGAACAACAGATACGCAGTATTTT	CASSLRTTDTQYF
TRBJ2-2	TRBD1	many	TRBV2	TGTGCCAGCACGAGACAGGGTGACACCGGGGAGCTGTTTTTT	CASTRQGDTGELFF
TRBJ1-1	-	many	TRBV20-1	TGCAGTGCGAGCCTAGGGGTGAACACTGAAGCTTTCTTT	CSASLGVNTEAFF
TRBJ2-7	-	few	TRBV10-1	TGCGCCAGCACGAGGTGGGGGCCCTACGAGCAGTACTTC	CASTRWGPYEQYF
TRBJ2-2	-	few	TRBV6-1	TGTGCCATCAGGGGGGTGGGTACCGGTGAGCTGTTTTTT	CAIRGVGTGELFF
TRBJ1-2	-	many	TRBV30	TGTGCCTGGAGCACGGGCTATGGCTACACCTTC	CAWSTGYGYTF
TRBJ1-5	TRBD1	-	TRBV7-8	TGTGCCAGCAGCGCAAAACCACGGGACAGGGTTAATCAGCCCCAGCATTTT	CASSAKPRDRVNQPQHF
TRBJ1-3	-	many	TRBV19	TGTGCCAGTAGTAAGGTTCGAAACACCATATATTTT	CASSKVRNTIYF